Here is one T cell receptor (beta chain) with its context. The target antigen is unknown. Full-length variable regions came from constant-region reverse primers plus semi-nested Nested Universal Primer A PCR. TCRdb reprocessed the 5' RACE reads via MiXCR and lists one record per CDR3 protein. The sample consists of 30,000 to 40,000 distinct CDR3 sequences, about a quarter of them appearing once. The germline V gene encodes CDR1 SGHRS and CDR2 YFSETQ. The CDR3 runs 16 residues. V lost 2 bases, J lost 0 bases, and 13 bases lay in between. Study results and limitations: Tumor memory CD4+ T cell TCR gene usage clustered with blood and lymph node memory CD4+ cells and lymph node naive CD4+ cells. The larger cohort examined one V-J beta rearrangement, not whole repertoires.

Sequencing was carried out using naive CD4+ T cells sorted from a lymph node. The subset here: naive CD4+ T cells, CD4+CD45RA+CD25-. The origin of this receptor is a female donor with breast cancer. V and J are TRBV5-1 and TRBJ2-3, with D tentatively TRBD2 (6 bases). CDR3 nucleotide sequence: TGCGCCAGCAGCTTAGACGGGAGCGGGAGCACAGATACGCAGTATTTT. Encoded protein: CASSLDGSGSTDTQYF.